These 3 T cell receptor beta chains share one sample of origin, sequenced in a study of neurological immune-mediated disorders. In TCRdb, the 5' RACE reads were re-called with MiXCR into one record per CDR3 protein. This sample carries roughly 52,000 distinct CDR3 sequences, 3% to 4% of them seen once, and the ten largest clones take 6% to 7%. The sample was PBMCs. These receptors were taken from a man in his 60s with multiple sclerosis.

Concerning this clonotype itself: A read error may explain this, as a much larger clone is one base away. This chain joins TRBV7-9 and TRBJ1-6; 11 bases are shared with TRBD1. CDR3 size: 17 residues. The germline CDR1 and CDR2 sequences are SEHNR and FQNEAQ (reference sequence). This CDR3 is CASSLTRDRGFNSPLNF. CDR3 in DNA: TGTGCCAGCAGCTTAACCCGGGACAGGGGGTTCAATTCACCCCTCAACTTT.

This clonotype was recorded many times. The V gene is TRBV6-4, the J gene TRBJ1-2; D not certain. The CDR3 totals 14 residues. Germline-derived CDR1 and CDR2 are MRHNA and SNTAGT. V lost 0 bases and J 8 bases, leaving 13 bases between the germline ends. This CDR3 reads CASSDSNRLAGYTF. The CDR3 region has the DNA TGTGCCAGCAGTGACTCGAATCGTTTGGCGGGCTACACCTTC.

This clonotype was counted ten times or more. The V call is TRBV4-2, the J call TRBJ2-3; TRBD2 aligns across 13 bases. V trimming: 1 base; J trimming: 5 bases; junction bases outside the gene matches: 3. Germline CDR1 and CDR2: LGHNA and YNFKEQ. This CDR3 comprises 16 residues. CDR3 bases: TGTGCCAGCAGCCAAGGGACTAGCGGGAGTTTAGATACGCAGTATTTT. This sequence encodes CASSQGTSGSLDTQYF.